These T cell receptor beta chains were read from a single sample in a study of blood T cell repertoires in COVID-19. The data were produced by immunoSEQ multiplex PCR, yet TCRdb's version contains in-frame clones alone and is incomplete. Of about 320,000 clones listed, about nine tenths are singletons. Sequencing was carried out using PBMCs or T cells enriched from blood (not recorded which). These receptors all stem from a man in his sixties who had recovered from COVID-19. Each CDR3 is given with its conserved first and last residue. D genes are given only for firm matches. The size of a clone is reported for some rows only, either as once, few or many, or as a class for expanded clones.

CAWSLGRNQPQHF	TGTGCCTGGAGTCTGGGCCGTAATCAGCCCCAGCATTTT	NA	TRBV30	TRBJ1-5	NA
CASNSGTALNYGYTF	TGTGCCAGTAACTCCGGTACAGCTCTTAACTATGGCTACACCTTC	NA	TRBV19	TRBJ1-2	NA
CASRASGGASYNEQFF	TGTGCCAGCAGAGCTAGCGGGGGGGCATCTTACAATGAGCAGTTCTTC	NA	TRBV2	TRBJ2-1	TRBD2
CASRASGGASNEQFF	TGTGCCAGCAGAGCTAGCGGGGGGGCCAGCAATGAGCAGTTCTTC	NA	TRBV6-5	TRBJ2-1	TRBD2
CASSVGTGETAWEQYF	TGTGCCAGCAGCGTCGGGACAGGCGAGACGGCGTGGGAGCAGTACTTC	NA	TRBV7-9	TRBJ2-7	TRBD1
CASSRLAGVYEQYF	TGTGCCAGTAGTAGACTAGCGGGAGTCTACGAGCAGTACTTC	NA	TRBV19	TRBJ2-7	TRBD2
CASSLTGQGDYGYTF	TGTGCCAGCAGTTTGACGGGACAGGGAGACTATGGCTACACCTTC	NA	TRBV28	TRBJ1-2	TRBD1
CASSAGGAVSYNEQFF	TGTGCCAGCAGCGCCGGGGGGGCGGTCTCCTACAATGAGCAGTTCTTC	NA	TRBV9	TRBJ2-1	TRBD2
CASRWTGFDSPLHF	TGTGCCAGCAGATGGACAGGGTTCGATTCACCCCTCCACTTT	NA	TRBV27	TRBJ1-6	TRBD1
CASSSYNGELFF	TGTGCCAGCAGCTCTTACAACGGGGAGCTGTTTTTT	once	TRBV7-3	TRBJ2-2	NA
CATSESTDFSGADTQYF	TGTGCCACCAGTGAATCAACGGACTTTTCAGGGGCAGATACGCAGTATTTT	NA	TRBV24-1	TRBJ2-3	NA
CASSQDNGGSGDYTF	TGTGCCAGCAGCCAAGATAACGGCGGATCGGGGGACTACACCTTC	NA	TRBV4-2	TRBJ1-2	NA
CASSVGTLNTEAFF	TGTGCCAGCAGTGTTGGGACACTGAACACTGAAGCTTTCTTT	NA	TRBV2	TRBJ1-1	NA
CASSPSGYGNQPQHF	TGTGCCAGCAGCCCTTCGGGGTACGGCAATCAGCCCCAGCATTTT	NA	TRBV9	TRBJ1-5	NA
CATSEPGTYEQYF	TGTGCCACCAGTGAACCGGGTACCTACGAGCAGTACTTC	once	TRBV24-1	TRBJ2-7	NA
CASSMLGTGWNEQFF	TGTGCCAGCAGCATGCTCGGGACAGGGTGGAATGAGCAGTTCTTC	NA	TRBV6-5	TRBJ2-1	TRBD1
CASSESMDGNNEQFF	TGTGCCAGCAGTGAATCCATGGACGGGAACAATGAGCAGTTCTTC	few	TRBV25-1	TRBJ2-1	NA
CAISESYRLGSYEQYF	TGTGCCATCAGTGAGTCCTACAGGCTCGGTTCCTACGAGCAGTACTTC	NA	TRBV10-3	TRBJ2-7	NA
CASSTSGRTRQFF	TGCGCCAGCAGCACTAGCGGGAGGACTAGGCAGTTCTTC	once	TRBV5-1	TRBJ2-1	TRBD2
CASRPPGGETQYF	TGTGCCAGCAGACCTCCGGGGGGAGAGACCCAGTACTTC	NA	TRBV7-9	TRBJ2-5	TRBD2
CASVLSGASYEQYF	TGTGCCAGCGTCCTCAGCGGGGCCTCCTACGAGCAGTACTTC	NA	TRBV5-6	TRBJ2-7	TRBD2
CASSSDRVAYNEQFF	TGTGCCAGCAGCTCAGACAGGGTCGCCTACAATGAGCAGTTCTTC	NA	TRBV7-9	TRBJ2-1	TRBD1
CASSTELGGVGPLHF	TGTGCCAGCAGCACCGAATTGGGGGGTGTAGGGCCCCTCCACTTT	NA	TRBV5-4	TRBJ1-6	NA
CASSLEASTEAFF	TGTGCCAGCAGCCTTGAGGCTAGCACTGAAGCTTTCTTT	NA	TRBV7-3	TRBJ1-1	NA
CASSQNEGAGNTIYF	TGCGCCAGCAGCCAGAATGAGGGGGCGGGAAACACCATATATTTT	NA	TRBV4-1	TRBJ1-3	TRBD1
CAWRTTATEAFF	TGTGCCTGGAGAACCACAGCCACTGAAGCTTTCTTT	NA	TRBV30	TRBJ1-1	NA
CASKENTGTGTGGYTF	TGTGCCAGTAAGGAGAACACCGGGACAGGGACTGGTGGCTACACCTTC	NA	TRBV19	TRBJ1-2	TRBD1
CASSESGYSNQPQHF	TGTGCCAGCAGTGAATCCGGGTATAGCAATCAGCCCCAGCATTTT	NA	TRBV6-1	TRBJ1-5	NA
CASSFRQGEGELFF	TGTGCCAGCAGCTTTAGACAGGGGGAAGGGGAGCTGTTTTTT	NA	TRBV3-1/TRBV3-2	TRBJ2-2	TRBD1
CSVGAGGSNQPQHF	TGCAGCGTTGGAGCCGGGGGGAGCAATCAGCCCCAGCATTTT	NA	TRBV29-1	TRBJ1-5	NA